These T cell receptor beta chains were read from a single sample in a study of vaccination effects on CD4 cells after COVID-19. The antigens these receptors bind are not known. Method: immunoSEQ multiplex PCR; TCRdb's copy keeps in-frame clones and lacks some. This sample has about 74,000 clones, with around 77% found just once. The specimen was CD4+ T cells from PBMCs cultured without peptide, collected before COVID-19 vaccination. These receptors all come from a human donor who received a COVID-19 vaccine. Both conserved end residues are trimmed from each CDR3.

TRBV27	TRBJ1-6	ASRLMSTGVSPLH
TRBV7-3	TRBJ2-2	ASSPSSGGATGELF
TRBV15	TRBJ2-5	ATSRVGQMGETQY
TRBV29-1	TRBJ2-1	SVRGGFDNEQF
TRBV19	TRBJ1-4	ASSRAGDGESEKLF
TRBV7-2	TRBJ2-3	ASSSDRTSTDTQY
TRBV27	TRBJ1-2	ASSATLGSNYGYT
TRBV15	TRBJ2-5	ATKRGLTETQY
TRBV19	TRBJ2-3	ASSMGSGTRTTDTQY
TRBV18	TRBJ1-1	ASLYLGGANTEAF
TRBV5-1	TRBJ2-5	ASSRGTSETQY
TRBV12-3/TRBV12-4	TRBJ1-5	ASRNDNQPQH
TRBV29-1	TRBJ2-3	SVEVGGTVSTDTQY
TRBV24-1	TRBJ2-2	ATSEAGTDNTGELF
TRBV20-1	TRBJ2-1	SASGLAGAQRNNEQF
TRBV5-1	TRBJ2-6	ASIGRNSGANVLT
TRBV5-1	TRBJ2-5	ASIGTSPGTQY
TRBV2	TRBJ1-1	ASSGRGGPDTEAF
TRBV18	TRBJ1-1	ASSPDIGAGEAF
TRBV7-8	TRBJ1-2	ASSLVTGTYGYT
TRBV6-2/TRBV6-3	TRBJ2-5	ASSRGPGTGEETQY
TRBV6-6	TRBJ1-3	ASRPDSSGNTIY
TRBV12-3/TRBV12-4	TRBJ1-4	ASKTGGEKLF
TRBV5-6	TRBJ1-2	ASSWDRGTYGYT
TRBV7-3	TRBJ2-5	ASSGDRAETQY
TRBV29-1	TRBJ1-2	SVGHTNYGYT
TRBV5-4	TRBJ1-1	ASSSREPGQAF
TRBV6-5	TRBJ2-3	ASRTNFRTDTQY
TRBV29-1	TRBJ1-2	SVQDYGYT
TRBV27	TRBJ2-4	ASSPRQTLAKNIQY
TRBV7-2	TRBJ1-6	ASSPGQGSRALH
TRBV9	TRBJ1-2	ASSYGQGLGYT
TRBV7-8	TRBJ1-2	ASSSRDKGDYGYT